This T cell receptor (beta chain) was sequenced in a study of shared clonotypes between healthy human individuals. For each subset, genomic DNA was distributed in equal portions over several immunoSEQ plates. Using immunoSEQ multiplex PCR, the repertoire was profiled, and TCRdb retains in-frame clones only, with some absent. The sample has over 1.5 million clones, 98% seen once. Looked up from germline, CDR1 is ENHRY and CDR2 is SYGVKD. V trimming: 5 bases; J trimming: 7 bases; junction bases outside the gene matches: 9. This CDR3 has 15 residues. This clone appeared a single time. This TCR was sampled from a man aged 25-45 years in good health. Sequences were obtained from naive CD4+ T cells sorted from blood. Stated subset: CD45RA+ positively selected. The genes are TRBV10-3 and TRBJ2-1; TRBD2 matches 9 bases. DNA for the CDR3: TGTGCCATCAGTCGGGGTAGCGGGAGCCAAAATGAGCAGTTCTTC. It is translated as CAISRGSGSQNEQFF.